The 2 T cell receptor beta chains given below trace back to one sample, sequenced in a study of blood T cell repertoires in COVID-19. TCRdb's copy holds only in-frame clones and misses some; the assay was immunoSEQ multiplex PCR. The sample yields 260,000 or so clones, about 85% seen once. The sample comprised PBMCs or T cells enriched from blood (not recorded which). The source of these receptors is a woman aged 45-65 years who had recovered from COVID-19.

The chain combines TRBV2 with TRBJ2-7, with 8 bases that match TRBD2. The V and J ends lost 6 bases and 2 bases, in that order; junction bases with no gene match: 12. The CDR3 is 16 residues long. The germline gives CDR1 SNHLY, CDR2 FYNNEI. CDR3 coding DNA: TGTGCCAGCAGCGCTCGGGGGGGCACACATCCCTACGAGCAGTACTTC. This encodes CASSARGGTHPYEQYF.

The V and J genes are TRBV19 and TRBJ2-2, with 7 positions matching TRBD2. J was trimmed by 8 bases and V by 4 bases; bases with no gene match: 7. This CDR3 is 14 amino acids long. From germline, CDR1 is LNHDA and CDR2 SQIVND (reference sequence). CDR3 bases: TGTGCCAGTAGTACCACGAGCGGGGAAGGGGAGCTGTTTTTT. Residues: CASSTTSGEGELFF. The whole variable domain, filled in from reference TRBV19 and TRBJ2-2, reads DGGITQSPKYLFRKEGQNVTLSCEQNLNHDAMYWYRQDPGQGLRLIYYSQIVNDFQKGDIAEGYSVSREKKESFPLTVTSAQKNPTAFYLCASSTTSGEGELFFGEGSRLTVL.